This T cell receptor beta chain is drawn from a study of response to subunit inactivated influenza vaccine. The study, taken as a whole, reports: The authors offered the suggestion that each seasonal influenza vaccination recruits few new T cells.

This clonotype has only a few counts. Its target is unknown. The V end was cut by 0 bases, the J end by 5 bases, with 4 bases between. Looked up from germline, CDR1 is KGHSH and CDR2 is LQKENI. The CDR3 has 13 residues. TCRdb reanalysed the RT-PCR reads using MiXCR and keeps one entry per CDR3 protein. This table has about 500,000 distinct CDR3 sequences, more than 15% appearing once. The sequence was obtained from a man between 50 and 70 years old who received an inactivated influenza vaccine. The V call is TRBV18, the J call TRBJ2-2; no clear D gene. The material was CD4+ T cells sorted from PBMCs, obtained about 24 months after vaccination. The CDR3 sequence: CASSPPSTGELFF. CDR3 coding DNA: TGTGCCAGCTCACCACCGAGTACCGGGGAGCTGTTTTTT.